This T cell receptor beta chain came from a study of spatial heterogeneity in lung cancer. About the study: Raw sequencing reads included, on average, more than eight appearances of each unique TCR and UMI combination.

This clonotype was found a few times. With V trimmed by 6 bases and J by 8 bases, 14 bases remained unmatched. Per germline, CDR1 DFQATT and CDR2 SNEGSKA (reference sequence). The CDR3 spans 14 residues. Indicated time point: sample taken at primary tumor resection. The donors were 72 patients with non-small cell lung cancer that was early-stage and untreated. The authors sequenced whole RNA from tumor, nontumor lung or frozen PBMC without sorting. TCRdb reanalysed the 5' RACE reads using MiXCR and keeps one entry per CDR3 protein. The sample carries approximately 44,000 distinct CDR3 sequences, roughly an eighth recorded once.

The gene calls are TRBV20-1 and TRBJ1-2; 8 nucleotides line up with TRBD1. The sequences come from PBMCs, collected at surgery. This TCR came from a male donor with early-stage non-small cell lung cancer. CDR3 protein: CSAAPVDRGWGYTF. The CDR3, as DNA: TGCAGTGCCGCCCCGGTAGACAGGGGATGGGGCTACACCTTC.